These 11 T cell receptor beta chains were sequenced from one sample in a study of cytomegalovirus exposure and HLA in healthy donors (dated by TCRdb to 2016 to 2017). Library prep was done by the immunoSEQ multiplex PCR assay. The multiplex PCR relied on a mix of 60 forward primers for TCR Vbeta segments and 13 reverse primers for TCR Jbeta segments. In its TCRdb copy, this immuneACCESS table keeps in-frame sequences only and misses some clones. Where compared with another copy, unresolved V genes explain less than half of these, and the others have no known cause. The sample data list around 100,000 clones, and 84% of these were observed just once. The ten largest clonotypes hold roughly 5.9% of the sample. The specimen was PBMCs. The receptors derive from a woman younger than 35 in good health and CMV-seropositive.

CDR3 coding DNA: TGTGCCAGCAGCTTAGTTATCGGCGGATCCTACGAGCAGTACTTC. Translated: CASSLVIGGSYEQYF. The V and J genes are TRBV7-9 and TRBJ2-7, with no clear D. Germline V gene data show CDR1 as SEHNR and CDR2 as FQNEAQ (reference sequence). CDR3 length equals 15 residues. V was cut by 1 base and J by 1 base, with 11 bases left in between.

V gene TRBV18 combines with J gene TRBJ1-2; perhaps TRBD1 as D (6 bases). The germline gives CDR1 KGHSH, CDR2 LQKENI. The CDR3 length is 13 residues. Between the trimmed V and J ends, which lost 4 bases and 8 bases, there was a span of 14 bases. Here the CDR3 reads CASSQQGPKGYTF. CDR3 DNA sequence: TGTGCCAGCTCACAACAGGGACCTAAGGGCTACACCTTC.

The chain carries TRBV28 and TRBJ2-2; D might be TRBD1 (6 bases). This CDR3 has 14 residues. Per the germline V gene, CDR1 is MDHEN and CDR2 is SYDVKM. Trimming cost V 6 bases and J 1 base, with 9 bases left between them. The CDR3 protein is CASSQDRNTGELFF. DNA of the CDR3: TGTGCCAGCAGCCAGGACAGGAACACCGGGGAGCTGTTTTTT.

Written as DNA, the CDR3 is TGTGCCAGCAGCTTGGTTCCGGTCTCCTACGAGCAGTACTTC. Translating gives CASSLVPVSYEQYF. The chain joins TRBV5-6 to TRBJ2-7; no clear D gene. The CDR3 runs to 14 residues. CDR1 is SGHDT, CDR2 YYEEEE, per germline. Trimming removed 0 bases from V and 0 bases from J, with 7 bases in between.

The gene calls are TRBV19 and TRBJ2-1, with D maybe TRBD2 (5 bases). The V and J ends lost 5 bases and 2 bases respectively, with 10 bases between them. CDR1 and CDR2 from the germline V gene are LNHDA and SQIVND (reference sequence). This CDR3 comprises 14 residues. This CDR3 reads CASSLPGAYNEQFF. CDR3 in DNA: TGTGCCAGTAGTTTACCCGGGGCCTACAATGAGCAGTTCTTC.

In this sample, this clone turned up once. The chain links TRBV6-4 to TRBJ1-5, with a possible D match to TRBD1 (5 bases). The V end lost 6 bases, the J end lost 3 bases, and 18 bases lay between the germline ends. The CDR3 length is 16 residues. Germline assignment: CDR1 MRHNA and CDR2 SNTAGT. The CDR3 loop is CASRTTKRQFNQPQHF. CDR3 nucleotide sequence: TGTGCCAGCAGAACCACGAAGAGACAGTTCAATCAGCCCCAGCATTTT.

The chain couples TRBV5-1 to TRBJ1-1, with a weak D call TRBD1 (6 bases). Trimming shortened V by 2 bases and J by 3 bases, and 14 bases separated the two germline ends. Germline values: CDR1 SGHRS, CDR2 YFSETQ. CDR3 length: 15 amino acids. DNA for the CDR3: TGCGCCAGCAGCTTCGCGGGGGCGACTTACACTGAAGCTTTCTTT. Its translation is CASSFAGATYTEAFF.

The V call is TRBV19, the J call TRBJ2-5, with 9 nucleotides matching TRBD1. There are 13 residues in the CDR3. In germline, CDR1 is LNHDA, CDR2 SQIVND (reference sequence). V lost 8 bases, J lost 5 bases, and 6 bases stayed unmatched. This CDR3 is CASQDRGGETQYF. The CDR3 DNA is TGTGCCAGTCAGGACAGGGGCGGGGAGACCCAGTACTTC.

The chain links TRBV5-1 to TRBJ2-5; D ambiguous. The germline gives CDR1 SGHRS, CDR2 YFSETQ. Trimming removed 0 bases from V and 5 bases from J, with 8 bases in between. The CDR3 is 13 amino acids. CDR3 amino acids: CASSLGSGETQYF. The CDR3 DNA sequence: TGCGCCAGCAGCTTGGGGAGTGGGGAGACCCAGTACTTC. Full variable domain (outside the CDR3, taken from reference TRBV5-1 and TRBJ2-5): KAGVTQTPRYLIKTRGQQVTLSCSPISGHRSVSWYQQTPGQGLQFLFEYFSETQRNKGNFPGRFSGRQFSNSRSEMNVSTLELGDSALYLCASSLGSGETQYFGPGTRLLVL.

The chain uses TRBV7-9 and TRBJ2-5; the match to TRBD2 covers 7 bases. The CDR3 extends over 16 amino acids. The V gene's germline CDR1 is SEHNR and CDR2 FQNEAQ (reference sequence). J lost 4 bases, V lost 2 bases, and 10 bases had no gene match. CDR3 DNA sequence: TGTGCCAGCAGCTTATGGGATTGGGAGGGGTCAGAGACCCAGTACTTC. This gives the protein CASSLWDWEGSETQYF.

The chain is built from TRBV4-1 and TRBJ1-2; 8 positions agree with TRBD1. V dropped 2 bases and J dropped 2; count of bases not matched to a gene: 7. CDR3 length: 16 amino acids. Per the germline V gene, CDR1 is MGHRA and CDR2 is YSYEKL. The CDR3 nucleotides read TGCGCCAGCAGCCAACCACGGACAGGGAGGAACTATGGCTACACCTTC. It translates to CASSQPRTGRNYGYTF.